The 16 T cell receptor beta chains below all came from one sample that was sequenced in a study of T cells in narcolepsy. The assay was immunoSEQ multiplex PCR, and TCRdb's table has in-frame clones only and misses some. The profile shows about 34,000 clones, over 75% of them singletons. The sequencing sample was made of CD45RA- memory CD4+ T cells from PBMCs. These TCRs come from a human donor with narcolepsy.

The CDR3 protein is CASQKGQVTDTQYF. In nucleotides, the CDR3 is TGTGCCAGCCAAAAGGGACAGGTAACAGATACGCAGTATTTT. The chain joins TRBV5-4 to TRBJ2-3, with 8 bases lining up with TRBD1. Per the germline V gene, CDR1 is SGHNT and CDR2 is YYREEE (reference sequence). Trimming took 7 bases from V and 3 from J; bases not matched to a gene: 7. CDR3 length: 14 residues.

This clone was seen just once. The rearrangement uses TRBV6-4 and TRBJ1-1; D gene ambiguous. Germline CDR1 MRHNA, CDR2 SNTAGT. This CDR3 is built from 12 residues. V was trimmed by 2 bases and J by 8 bases, leaving 9 bases between them. The CDR3 coding sequence is TGTGCCAGCAGTGACATGGCAGGAGAAGCTTTCTTT. Its translation is CASSDMAGEAFF.

V gene TRBV6-1 combines with J gene TRBJ1-5; D unclear. Germline CDR1 reads MNHNS; CDR2 reads SASEGT. V lost 0 bases to trimming and J lost 3 bases, with 3 bases between them. The CDR3 has 13 residues. CDR3 bases: TGTGCCAGCAGTGAAGCGTCCAATCAGCCCCAGCATTTT. Its protein is CASSEASNQPQHF.

The chain uses TRBV5-8 and TRBJ1-2, with a tentative D call TRBD1 (5 bases). Germline CDR1 SGHTS, CDR2 YDEGEE. This CDR3 is built from 14 residues. Trimming stripped 2 bases from V and 4 bases from J, with 12 bases between. CDR3 bases: TGTGCCAGCAGCTTCAGGGTAGCAGGCTATGGCTACACCTTC. Protein sequence: CASSFRVAGYGYTF.

The chain links TRBV7-3 to TRBJ2-7; D is possibly TRBD1 (5 bases). V shed 5 bases and J shed 3 bases, with 11 bases lying between them. The CDR3 sequence is 13 residues long. Germline values: CDR1 SGHTA, CDR2 FQGTGA. The CDR3 reads CASSRTGNYEQYF. CDR3 nucleotides: TGTGCCAGCAGCCGAACAGGCAACTACGAGCAGTACTTC.

This chain connects TRBV5-1 to TRBJ2-7; 14 bases are a match to TRBD2. Germline V gene sequence: CDR1 SGHRS, CDR2 YFSETQ. Trimming cost V 0 bases and J 0 bases; bases outside gene matches: 5. The CDR3 sequence is 18 residues long. The chain's CDR3 is CASSLAPTSGGVSYEQYF. The CDR3 DNA sequence: TGCGCCAGCAGCTTGGCCCCGACTAGCGGGGGGGTCTCCTACGAGCAGTACTTC.

The chain uses TRBV12-5 and TRBJ1-1; 9 bases map to TRBD1. The CDR3 runs 14 residues. V lost 6 bases, J lost 6 bases, and 8 bases stayed unmatched. The V gene's germline CDR1 is LGHNT and CDR2 FRNRAP. The CDR3 bases are TGTGCTAGTGGCCCCAATACAGGGGGCGCTGAAGCTTTCTTT. This encodes CASGPNTGGAEAFF.

This chain uses TRBV5-1 with TRBJ2-3, with 8 bases identical to TRBD1. J lost 6 bases, V lost 0 bases, and 6 bases had no gene match. The CDR3 is 15 residues long. The V gene's germline CDR1 is SGHRS and CDR2 YFSETQ. In DNA, the CDR3 is TGCGCCAGCAGCTTGGAGGGCAGGGGGCCGGATACGCAGTATTTT. It specifies CASSLEGRGPDTQYF.

As to this clone: A junction boundary mismatches the germline segment, possibly from a read error. The chain joins TRBV15 to TRBJ2-3; D ambiguous. The CDR3 runs 14 residues. CDR1 LNHNV and CDR2 YYDKDF come from the germline V gene (reference sequence). In nucleotides, the CDR3 is TGTGCCACCAGCAGAGGTGGTAGCATAGATACGCAGTATTTT. Translated: CATSRGGSIDTQYF. The complete variable domain, with remaining parts taken from reference TRBV15 and TRBJ2-3, reads DAMVIQNPRYQVTQFGKPVTLSCSQTLNHNVMYWYQQKSSQAPKLLFHYYDKDFNNEADTPDNFQSRRPNTSFCFLDIRSPGLGDTAMYLCATSRGGSIDTQYFGPGTRLTVL.

This clone has just a few counts. This chain links TRBV2 with TRBJ1-2; D is possibly TRBD1 (6 bases). Per germline, CDR1 SNHLY and CDR2 FYNNEI. Trimming took 7 bases from V and 4 from J, leaving 16 bases between them. The CDR3 spans 14 residues. The CDR3 DNA reads TGTGCCAGCATCATCGGGGGGGCGAGCTATGGCTACACCTTC. It specifies CASIIGGASYGYTF.

V gene TRBV7-9 combines with J gene TRBJ1-4; D remains unclear. CDR3 length: 13 amino acids. From germline, CDR1 is SEHNR and CDR2 FQNEAQ (reference sequence). V lost 3 bases and J lost 8, with 10 bases in between. CDR3 in DNA: TGTGCCAGCAGCTTCTCCGAGAAGGAAAAACTGTTTTTT. It translates to CASSFSEKEKLFF.

The chain is built from TRBV2 and TRBJ1-2, with D possibly matching TRBD1 (5 bases). Between the trimmed V and J ends, which lost 3 bases and 0 bases, there was a span of 20 bases. The germline V gene encodes CDR1 SNHLY and CDR2 FYNNEI. This CDR3 is built from 18 residues. The CDR3 DNA follows: TGTGCCAGCAGTGACCCCTCCGGGGCGGGAAAAGCTAACTATGGCTACACCTTC. This encodes CASSDPSGAGKANYGYTF.

The chain uses TRBV5-6 and TRBJ1-3; D gene uncertain. The V gene's germline CDR1 is SGHDT and CDR2 YYEEEE. V was pared by 4 bases and J by 0 bases, with 8 bases between. The CDR3 has 14 amino acids. The CDR3: CASSLLSSGNTIYF. The DNA of the CDR3 is TGTGCCAGCAGCCTGCTAAGCTCTGGAAACACCATATATTTT.

V usage is TRBV7-9 and J usage is TRBJ2-4; TRBD2 agrees at 7 bases. Trimming took 5 bases from V and 1 from J; bases not matched to a gene: 2. This CDR3 spans 14 amino acids. Germline values: CDR1 SEHNR, CDR2 FQNEAQ (reference sequence). The chain's CDR3 is CASSPRGAKNIQYF. The CDR3 DNA follows: TGTGCCAGCAGCCCGCGGGGGGCCAAAAACATTCAGTACTTC.

The chain carries TRBV10-2 and TRBJ2-7; 10 positions agree with TRBD1. The CDR3 extends over 14 amino acids. CDR1 and CDR2 from the germline V gene are WSHSY and SAAADI. With V trimmed by 9 bases and J by 9 bases, 14 bases remained unmatched. CDR3: CASTGQGVSGGQYF. CDR3 DNA: TGCGCCAGTACCGGACAGGGGGTTTCTGGCGGGCAGTACTTC.

This sequence joins TRBV5-6 and TRBJ2-5; D uncertain. CDR1 SGHDT and CDR2 YYEEEE come from the germline V gene. The CDR3 loop spans 13 amino acids. The V and J ends lost 1 base and 5 bases respectively, with 9 bases between them. The CDR3 loop is CASSLIRAETQYF. In DNA form, the CDR3 reads TGTGCCAGCAGCTTGATCAGAGCCGAGACCCAGTACTTC.